The subject of this entry is one T cell receptor beta chain. This clone has only one observation. The antigen it recognizes is unknown. Per-base qualities were not stored, and no clone one base away is much larger. The sample originates from a study of radiation and T cells in renal cell carcinoma (dated by TCRdb to the early 2020s). For context, the study as a whole: The samples were drawn from a clinical trial, where primary renal cell carcinomas were treated with 15 Gy of stereotactic body radiation therapy and then removed by nephrectomy 4 weeks afterward. In total, 50 or so samples underwent TCR beta sequencing: some 25 tumors plus 27 peripheral blood samples. Across all 55 or so samples, under 4,500,000 unique CDR3 nucleotide sequences, encoding 2,658,974 unique CDR3 amino acid sequences, were identified.

Following the manufacturer's recommendations, the immunoSEQ kit was used to generate TCR beta libraries from genomic DNA. Library preparation used a first multiplex PCR with proprietary primers, then a second PCR adding unique barcodes, with bead cleanups after each round. Each sample batch included a kit-provided positive control reaction and a negative control reaction. The final libraries underwent checking on an Agilent 4200 TapeStation D1000 ScreenTape, volumetric pooling, and quantification by qPCR. An Illumina NextSeq500 fitted with a MidOutput 150-cycle cartridge performed the sequencing, running 156 Read1 cycles and 15 Index1 cycles with the kit's custom primers. The pooled library was loaded at around 1.1 pM, and about 20% PhiX control was spiked in. Concerning the study's data processing: The vendor-processed data were analyzed in R, and a clonotype was defined as all T cells that share the same CDR3 nucleotide sequence. For clone abundance analyses, frequencies were normalized to the 10,000 most abundant clones in each sample. Public T cell clones, which averaged fewer than five per sample, were removed prior to analysis. An abundance difference of at least 32-fold between compartments was the criterion for calling clonotypes tumor-enriched or baseline blood-enriched. A beta-binomial differential abundance model was used to identify clonotypes that expanded or contracted between blood time points. Tumor-blood repertoire similarity was measured with the Baroni-Urbani and Buser coefficient, and group comparisons used two-tailed Wilcoxon tests in R. TCRdb mirrors the immuneACCESS table, restricted to in-frame sequences. Some clones are absent from its copies; in checked studies, under half trace to an unresolved V gene, and the reason for the others is unknown. V and J calls and clone size are given by that table; D and trimming were obtained from the DNA. For this sample there are some 50,000 clones; 75% to 85% appear just once. The top ten constitute about a third of the sample.

Study-wide conclusions, independent of this receptor: Because pretreatment tumor biopsies were not available, the study could not determine whether clonotypes were already present within the tumor at baseline. In blood, the top tumor clonotypes increased between baseline and 2 weeks post-radiation and then shrank by 4 weeks, which suggests that tumor-resident clones expanded only transiently. Tracking of blood repertoire dynamics stopped at approximately four weeks after treatment, with no follow-up past that point. The single-armed trial design could not address effects of radiation dose or scheduling on the TCR repertoire.

The junction shows trimming of 5 bases on V and 0 bases on J, plus 7 bases between the germline ends. Inclusive of the bounding cysteine and phenylalanine, the CDR3 is 13 residues long. The entry retains the CDR3 DNA only, 39 bases that are in frame from base 1. The germline V gene encodes CDR1 SGHAT and CDR2 FQNNGV. According to the study, the label for this sample's time point signals: baseline pretreatment blood. The sample's treatment or condition, from its label and the paper: 15 Gy SBRT to primary tumor, nephrectomy 4 weeks later. To follow tumor-enriched clonotypes, serial peripheral blood was collected from radiation-treated patients at baseline and at 2 weeks and 4 weeks after SBRT. Every patient's renal cell carcinoma showed clear cell pathology. The QIAamp DNA Blood Mini Kit (Qiagen) was used to prepare genomic DNA for TCR sequencing. Only samples passing all quality control checks were included in the analyses.

Sequenced here: blood, sampled from a patient whose treatment included radiotherapy and nephrectomy. The TCR comes from a woman in her seventies with renal cell carcinoma. The V and J segments used are TRBV11-2 and TRBJ1-1; the D gene is not confidently resolved. The nucleotides read TGTGCCAGCAGCCCCCAAATGAACACTGAAGCTTTCTTT. The translation is CASSPQMNTEAFF.